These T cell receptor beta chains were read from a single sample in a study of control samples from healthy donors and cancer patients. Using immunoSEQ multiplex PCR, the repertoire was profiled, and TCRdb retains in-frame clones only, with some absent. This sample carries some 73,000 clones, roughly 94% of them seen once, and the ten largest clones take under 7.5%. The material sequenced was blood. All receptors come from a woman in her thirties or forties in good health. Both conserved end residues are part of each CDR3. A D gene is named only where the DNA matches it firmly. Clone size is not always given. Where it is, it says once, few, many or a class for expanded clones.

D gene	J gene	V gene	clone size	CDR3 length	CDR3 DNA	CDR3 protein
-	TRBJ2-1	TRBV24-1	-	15	TGTGCCACCAGTCCCCGGGGCAGGGGGGGGAATGAGCAGTTCTTC	CATSPRGRGGNEQFF
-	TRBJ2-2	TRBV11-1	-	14	TGTGCCAGCAGCTTAGATGTGGGGGCCGGGGAGCTGTTTTTT	CASSLDVGAGELFF
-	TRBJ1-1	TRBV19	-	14	TGTGCCAGTAGTATGGGTTATCCGAACACTGAAGCTTTCTTT	CASSMGYPNTEAFF
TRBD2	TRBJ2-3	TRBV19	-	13	TGTGCCAGCCTAGCGGGAGGGTCAGATACGCAGTATTTT	CASLAGGSDTQYF
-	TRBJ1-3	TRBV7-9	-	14	TGTGCCAGCAGCCATGACAGCATTCCAAACACCATATATTTT	CASSHDSIPNTIYF
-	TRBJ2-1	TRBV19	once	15	TGTGCCAGTAGTATCTGGGGACTGGCGTCCAATGAGCAGTTCTTC	CASSIWGLASNEQFF
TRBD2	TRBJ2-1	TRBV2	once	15	TGTGCCAGCAGGACACTGGGACTAGCATCCAATGAGCAGTTCTTC	CASRTLGLASNEQFF
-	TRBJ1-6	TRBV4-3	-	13	TGCGCCAGCAGCCAAGATCTCCACCCACCCCTCCACTTT	CASSQDLHPPLHF
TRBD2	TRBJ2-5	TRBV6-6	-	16	TGTGCCAGCAGTCGAGGACTAGCGGGAGGGGACGAGACCCAGTACTTC	CASSRGLAGGDETQYF
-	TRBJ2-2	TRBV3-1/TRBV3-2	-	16	TGTGCCAGCAGCCAAGATATATCAGGGGAGTCCGGGGAGCTGTTTTTT	CASSQDISGESGELFF
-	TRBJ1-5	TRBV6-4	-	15	TGTGCCAGCAGCCCCGAAGAGGGCGCCGGTCAGCCCCAGCATTTT	CASSPEEGAGQPQHF
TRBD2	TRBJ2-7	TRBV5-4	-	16	TGTGCCAGCAGCTTGGGAGAGCGGGGGGGTACCTACGAGCAGTACTTC	CASSLGERGGTYEQYF
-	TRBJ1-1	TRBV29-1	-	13	TGCAGCCTTGCGAAAGGGGGGTACACTGAAGCTTTCTTT	CSLAKGGYTEAFF
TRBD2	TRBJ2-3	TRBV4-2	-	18	TGTGCCAGCAGCCGAGGGACTAGCGGGAGGGCTCTCACAGATACGCAGTATTTT	CASSRGTSGRALTDTQYF
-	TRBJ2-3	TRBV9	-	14	TGTGCCAGCAGCGTAGCAGGGGCAAGGGATACGCAGTATTTT	CASSVAGARDTQYF
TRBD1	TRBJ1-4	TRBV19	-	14	TGTGCCAGTACAACAGGGGGCCTAGATGAAAAACTGTTTTTT	CASTTGGLDEKLFF
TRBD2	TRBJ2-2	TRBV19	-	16	TGTGCCAGTAGTACGGCCGGGACTAGCGGTACCGGGGAGCTGTTTTTT	CASSTAGTSGTGELFF
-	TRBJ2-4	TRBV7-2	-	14	TGTGCCAGCAGCTTGAAGATTGGCAAAAACATTCAGTACTTC	CASSLKIGKNIQYF
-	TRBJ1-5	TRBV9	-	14	TGTGCCAGCAGCCCCCGGGACAGCAATCAGCCCCAGCATTTT	CASSPRDSNQPQHF
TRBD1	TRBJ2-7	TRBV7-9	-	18	TGTGCCAGCAGCTTCGAGACAGGGACCGGTCCTGACTCCTACGAGCAGTACTTC	CASSFETGTGPDSYEQYF
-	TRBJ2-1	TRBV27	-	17	TGTGCCAGCAGTTTACGGTTCCCCCTTAGCTCCTACAATGAGCAGTTCTTC	CASSLRFPLSSYNEQFF
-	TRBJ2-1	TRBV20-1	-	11	TGCAGTGCGGGGGCCTACAATGAGCAGTTCTTC	CSAGAYNEQFF
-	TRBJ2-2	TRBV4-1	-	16	TGCGCCAGCAGCCAGTTAGGAGGGACCAACACCGGGGAGCTGTTTTTT	CASSQLGGTNTGELFF
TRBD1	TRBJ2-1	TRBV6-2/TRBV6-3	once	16	TGTGCCAGCAGTTACGGCCCACAGGGGTTTACGGATGAGCAGTTCTTC	CASSYGPQGFTDEQFF
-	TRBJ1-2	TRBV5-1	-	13	TGCGCCAGCAGCTTTGGTCAGGGGAATGGCTACACCTTC	CASSFGQGNGYTF
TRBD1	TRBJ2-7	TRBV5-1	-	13	TGCGCCAGCAGCGCGGACAGGCCCTACGAGCAGTACTTC	CASSADRPYEQYF
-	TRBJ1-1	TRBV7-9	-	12	TGTGCCAGCAGCTTTACAGACCTTGAAGCTTTCTTT	CASSFTDLEAFF
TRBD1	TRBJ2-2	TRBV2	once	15	TGTGCCAGCAGAGCGGGACAGGGGAGGGTCGGGGAGCTGTTTTTT	CASRAGQGRVGELFF